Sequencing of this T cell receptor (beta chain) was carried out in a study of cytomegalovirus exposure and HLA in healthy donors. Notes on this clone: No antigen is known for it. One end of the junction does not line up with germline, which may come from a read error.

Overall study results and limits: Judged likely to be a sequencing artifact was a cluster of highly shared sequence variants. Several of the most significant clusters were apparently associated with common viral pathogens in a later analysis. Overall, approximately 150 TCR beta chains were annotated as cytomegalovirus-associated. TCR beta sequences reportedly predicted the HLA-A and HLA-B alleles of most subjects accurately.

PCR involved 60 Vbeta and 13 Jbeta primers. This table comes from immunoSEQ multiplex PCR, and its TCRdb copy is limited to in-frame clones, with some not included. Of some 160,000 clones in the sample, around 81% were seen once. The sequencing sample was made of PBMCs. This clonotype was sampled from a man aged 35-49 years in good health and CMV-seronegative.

The CDR3 DNA reads as TGTTCCAGCAGCCTACCGCAACCAATGGGGCGGAACTATGGCTACACCTTC. Amino acids: CSSSLPQPMGRNYGYTF. The chain combines TRBV7-9 with TRBJ1-2, with D possibly being TRBD1 (5 bases). This CDR3 is 17 amino acids long. Looked up from germline, CDR1 is SEHNR and CDR2 is FQNEAQ (reference sequence).